This T cell receptor (beta chain) was found in a study of CD4 T cells in relation to SARS-CoV-2 and coronaviruses. Whole-study results and caveats: In 55% to 75% of donors, memory CD4+ clonotypes crossrecognized SARS-CoV-2 and at least one common cold coronavirus spike.

With 8 bases removed from V and 8 bases from J, the gap between germline ends came to 12 bases. The CDR3 loop spans 12 amino acids. In regard to this clone: The antigen remains unidentified.

Naive and memory CD4+ T cells were cultured with CEF, then survey-sequenced. Repertoires were generated with immunoSEQ multiplex PCR, while TCRdb's copy carries only in-frame clones and drops some. Of about 36,000 clones in the sample, about 80% were seen once. The sequence came from an adult with COVID-19. Sequenced input: naive CD4+ T cells from PBMCs, cultured in vitro. Subset denoted: naive CD4+ T cells isolated by negative enrichment. The genes are TRBV12-3 or TRBV12-4 and TRBJ1-4, with D tentatively TRBD1 (5 bases). DNA for the CDR3: TGTGCCAGCTGTCAGGGTAGGGAAAAACTGTTTTTT. It codes for CASCQGREKLFF.